This TCR beta chain emerged from a study of blood T cell repertoires in COVID-19. CDR3 length equals 15 residues. Unmatched junction bases numbered 3, after V lost 2 bases and J lost 3 bases. Germline-derived CDR1 and CDR2 are LGHDT and YNNKEL (reference sequence). Participants' reported clinical history set cohort assignment. In the authors' workflow: Nucleated cell number was recorded as an estimate derived from reference gene primer amplification. Sequencing was performed with immunoSEQ multiplex PCR; in TCRdb, only in-frame clones are kept and a portion is missing. V and J calls and clone size are those listed in that table; D and trimming were worked out from the DNA. The sample records 350,000 to 400,000 clones, 85% to 90% being singletons.

The chain recombines TRBV3-1 (or the pseudogene TRBV3-2) with TRBJ2-7; TRBD2 agrees at 11 bases. Input material: PBMCs or T cells enriched from blood (not recorded which). This sequence was found in a young woman with acute COVID-19. The CDR3 loop is CASSQLAGGNYEQYF. CDR3 DNA: TGTGCCAGCAGCCAACTAGCGGGGGGTAACTACGAGCAGTACTTC.